One sample yielded the 19 T cell receptor beta chains listed below, sequenced in a study of regulatory dendritic cells for organ transplantation. CFSE-labeled sorted T cells met regulatory or mature dendritic cells for around five days. These TCRs are of unknown antigen specificity. Only in-frame clones appear in the TCRdb table, and some are missing; sequencing was by immunoSEQ multiplex PCR. The sample lists about 20,000 clones; 80% to 90% were seen once. Sequenced input: naive CD4+ T cells from blood cultured with regulatory dendritic cells. Subset described: CD45RA+ naive T cells. The receptors shown here come from a human donor in good health.

The rearrangement uses TRBV6-5 and TRBJ1-2; D possibly corresponds to TRBD1 (5 bases). Germline CDR1 and CDR2: MNHEY and SVGAGI. CDR3 size: 13 residues. V lost 0 bases, J lost 4 bases, and 6 bases lay in between. Written as DNA, the CDR3 is TGTGCCAGCAGTTACTCGACAGCCTATGGCTACACCTTC. Translating gives CASSYSTAYGYTF.

The gene calls are TRBV9 and TRBJ1-4; tentatively, D is TRBD1 (5 bases). Trimming removed 3 bases from V and 6 bases from J, with 12 bases in between. Looked up from germline, CDR1 is SGDLS and CDR2 is YYNGEE. The CDR3 is made up of 14 amino acids. CDR3 coding DNA: TGTGCCAGCAGCGCTGAGGGAGGGGATGAAAAACTGTTTTTT. This encodes CASSAEGGDEKLFF. Supplemented by reference TRBV9 and TRBJ1-4, the full variable domain reads DSGVTQTPKHLITATGQRVTLRCSPRSGDLSVYWYQQSLDQGLQFLIQYYNGEERAKGNILERFSAQQFPDLHSELNLSSLELGDSALYFCASSAEGGDEKLFFGSGTQLSVL.

The chain is built from TRBV7-2 and TRBJ1-2, with D tentatively TRBD1 (5 bases). The length of the CDR3 is 15 residues. Per the germline V gene, CDR1 is SGHTA and CDR2 is FQGNSA. Trimming took 2 bases from V and 8 from J, leaving 18 bases between them. CDR3 amino acids: CASSLSAGGLKGYTF. The CDR3, as DNA: TGTGCCAGCAGCTTATCTGCGGGGGGGTTAAAGGGCTACACCTTC.

The chain has TRBV30 and TRBJ2-7; TRBD1 aligns across 10 bases. The CDR3 sequence is 14 residues long. With 1 base clipped from V and 7 bases from J, the junction kept 7 bases outside the gene matches. CDR1 is GTSNPN and CDR2 is SVGIG in the germline V gene (reference sequence). The CDR3 here is CAWSADRGSREQYF. Here the CDR3 DNA reads TGTGCCTGGAGTGCGGACAGGGGGTCTCGGGAGCAGTACTTC.

This chain uses TRBV19 with TRBJ2-3; weak D call: TRBD2 (5 bases). Per germline, CDR1 LNHDA and CDR2 SQIVND (reference sequence). V shed 7 bases and J shed 4 bases, with 12 bases lying between them. The CDR3 totals 13 residues. The CDR3 DNA reads TGTGCCAGTACCCCCAGCGGCGCAGATACGCAGTATTTT. Translation: CASTPSGADTQYF.

This rearrangement joins TRBV5-1 to TRBJ2-7, with 8 bases fitting TRBD2. This CDR3 comprises 14 residues. Germline V CDR1 and CDR2: SGHRS, YFSETQ. The ends lost 0 bases at V and 1 base at J; junction bases unmatched: 0. The CDR3 bases are TGCGCCAGCAGCTTGGTAGCGGGGTCCTACGAGCAGTACTTC. Protein product: CASSLVAGSYEQYF.

The gene calls are TRBV6-5 and TRBJ2-3; D call uncertain. The CDR3 contains 13 residues. Deletions cut 6 bases from V and 7 bases from J, with 14 bases between. Germline V gene lookup returns CDR1 MNHEY and CDR2 SVGAGI. The CDR3 spells CASRASRINTQYF. CDR3 DNA: TGTGCCAGCAGAGCTTCTAGGATTAATACGCAGTATTTT.

The V and J genes are TRBV7-2 and TRBJ2-3; TRBD2 matches at 13 bases. CDR3 size: 15 residues. Trimming cost V 8 bases and J 4 bases; bases outside gene matches: 6. CDR1 SGHTA and CDR2 FQGNSA come from the germline V gene. CDR3 amino acids: CASGWTSGGSDTQYF. The CDR3 region has the DNA TGTGCCAGCGGTTGGACTAGCGGGGGATCAGATACGCAGTATTTT.

The chain is built from TRBV6-5 and TRBJ1-1, with 7 bases identical to TRBD1. Trimming cost V 5 bases and J 7 bases; bases outside gene matches: 1. Germline CDR1 is MNHEY and CDR2 is SVGAGI. This CDR3 is built from 11 residues. CDR3 loop: CASSRQGEAFF. Here the CDR3 DNA reads TGTGCCAGCAGTCGACAGGGTGAAGCTTTCTTT.

The CDR3 sequence is CASSIHRGSLMYGYTF. In DNA form, the CDR3 reads TGTGCCAGTAGTATCCATCGGGGGAGCTTGATGTATGGCTACACCTTC. The rearrangement links TRBV19 to TRBJ1-2; weak D call: TRBD1 (5 bases). Germline V CDR1 and CDR2: LNHDA, SQIVND (reference sequence). V was clipped by 3 bases and J by 5 bases, with 19 bases between them. The CDR3 runs to 16 residues. The full variable domain, rest sourced from reference TRBV19 and TRBJ1-2, is DGGITQSPKYLFRKEGQNVTLSCEQNLNHDAMYWYRQDPGQGLRLIYYSQIVNDFQKGDIAEGYSVSREKKESFPLTVTSAQKNPTAFYLCASSIHRGSLMYGYTFGSGTRLTVV.

This CDR3 is CASSLEINLGVGDTEAFF. CDR3 in DNA: TGCGCCAGCAGCTTGGAGATCAATCTAGGGGTCGGGGACACTGAAGCTTTCTTT. The V call is TRBV5-1, the J call TRBJ1-1, with D maybe TRBD1 (5 bases). This CDR3 is 18 amino acids long. V lost 0 bases to trimming and J lost 3 bases, with 21 bases between them. Germline CDR1 and CDR2: SGHRS and YFSETQ.

This chain uses TRBV19 with TRBJ2-3, with TRBD1 matching over 11 bases. Losses at the gene ends were 5 bases for V and 4 bases for J; bases not matched to a gene: 17. The CDR3 contains 19 residues. CDR1 and CDR2 from the germline V gene are LNHDA and SQIVND (reference sequence). In DNA form, the CDR3 reads TGTGCCAGTAGTCGAGGACAGGGGGCGCGGTTCCCGCGCGCAGATACGCAGTATTTT. Encoded protein: CASSRGQGARFPRADTQYF.

Here the CDR3 DNA reads TGTGCCAGCAGCCGAGGCCCGACCGGGGAGCTGTTTTTT. Its protein product is CASSRGPTGELFF. The rearrangement uses TRBV5-6 and TRBJ2-2, with no clear D. V lost 4 bases and J lost 5, with 9 bases in between. The CDR3 sequence is 13 residues long. CDR1 and CDR2 (germline): SGHDT, YYEEEE.

J is TRBJ2-7 and V is TRBV27, with D possibly matching TRBD2 (6 bases). The length of the CDR3 is 13 residues. Deletions cut 6 bases from V and 0 bases from J, with 9 bases between. Germline CDR1 is MNHEY and CDR2 is SMNVEV (reference sequence). CDR3 bases: TGTGCCAGCAGCGGGAGCAGCTCCTACGAGCAGTACTTC. Translation gives CASSGSSSYEQYF.

The chain couples TRBV28 to TRBJ2-7; D is unresolved. Germline values: CDR1 MDHEN, CDR2 SYDVKM. Trimming cost V 5 bases and J 3 bases, with 11 bases left between them. The CDR3 totals 13 residues. The CDR3 region has the DNA TGTGCCAGCAGTGGTGGGTTGCACTACGAGCAGTACTTC. This translates into CASSGGLHYEQYF.

The rearrangement uses TRBV5-4 and TRBJ2-7, with TRBD2 identical over 7 bases. This CDR3 has 16 amino acids. Germline CDR1 and CDR2: SGHNT and YYREEE (reference sequence). V shed 4 bases and J 1 base; nucleotides not matched to a gene: 11. The CDR3, as DNA: TGTGCCAGCAGCGTAGGGAGGAAGGGACTATCCTACGAGCAGTACTTC. Its translation is CASSVGRKGLSYEQYF.

The gene calls are TRBV27 and TRBJ2-1; TRBD1 agrees at 8 bases. The V gene end was trimmed by 5 bases and the J gene end by 4 bases; junction bases not matched to a gene: 7. The CDR3 sequence is 15 residues long. Germline-derived CDR1 and CDR2 are MNHEY and SMNVEV (reference sequence). CDR3 coding DNA: TGTGCCAGCAGTGTGACCAGGGGGCCGTACAATGAGCAGTTCTTC. Amino acid sequence: CASSVTRGPYNEQFF.

V and J are TRBV7-2 and TRBJ2-1; D is undetermined. Germline V gene lookup returns CDR1 SGHTA and CDR2 FQGNSA. Trimming removed 1 base at V and 9 bases at J, with 4 bases between. The CDR3 totals 11 residues. CDR3 residues: CASSLGVEQFF. CDR3 coding DNA: TGTGCCAGCAGCTTAGGCGTTGAGCAGTTCTTC.

The genes are TRBV7-9 and TRBJ1-3; D is uncertain. Germline V gene sequence: CDR1 SEHNR, CDR2 FQNEAQ (reference sequence). V was pared by 2 bases and J by 7 bases, with 18 bases between. This CDR3 has 16 amino acids. The CDR3 is CASSLRPGTTGNTIYF. The CDR3 DNA reads as TGTGCCAGCAGCTTACGGCCGGGAACGACGGGCAACACCATATATTTT.